This TCR beta chain was captured in a study of siplizumab effects on memory and regulatory T cells. Profiling relied on immunoSEQ multiplex PCR, and the TCRdb table lists in-frame clones only, not all of them. The table includes some 100,000 clones, around 92% detected once. The study, taken as a whole, reports: Controls showed an average of around 28% Treg-derived mappable alloreactive CD4+ clones, while siplizumab showed about 71%. Naive T cells were seemingly more diverse than memory cells, and major contributions to the alloresponse seemed to be made by them.

Notes on this clone: What it binds is not known. Other DNA sequences within the sample encode an identical CDR3.

From germline, CDR1 is MDHEN and CDR2 SYDVKM. The CDR3 totals 24 residues. Trimming took 6 bases from V and 0 from J, leaving 39 bases between them. The chain uses TRBV28 and TRBJ2-4; D possibly corresponds to TRBD2 (6 bases). The receptor comes from a human donor in good health. The sample consisted of Tregs sorted from blood. As DNA, the CDR3 is TGTGCCAGCAGCGGTTTCGGGGGATATATACACTCGGGCTCGAGGTTACTAGCCAAAAACATTCAGTACTTC. Translation gives CASSGFGGYIHSGSRLLAKNIQYF.